This T cell receptor beta chain appears in the sequencing data of a study of T cells in Graves' hyperthyroidism and ophthalmopathy. Study-level results: Model output signaled ophthalmopathy a median 6.5 months ahead of onset.

RNA transcripts yielded amplified TCR beta CDR3 regions. HTBI primers were employed in a first-round RT-PCR of the TCR CDR3. Via MiXCR, TCRdb re-called the multiplex PCR reads, giving one row per CDR3 protein. The data show approximately 560,000 distinct CDR3 sequences, about 15% seen once. With regard to this clonotype: Its matching antigen is unknown.

This CDR3 is 15 amino acids long. Germline CDR1 DFQATT, CDR2 SNEGSKA (reference sequence). The V gene lost 6 bases and the J gene lost 2 bases, with 17 bases spanning the gap. Specimen: blood. J is TRBJ1-5 and V is TRBV20-1; D is unresolved. The sequence came from a woman aged 25 to 45 with Graves' hyperthyroidism. In nucleotides, the CDR3 is TGCAGTGCCGTGCGGAGTGGGGATCGCAATCAGCCCCAGCATTTT. This codes for CSAVRSGDRNQPQHF.